This TCR beta chain was captured in a study of control samples from healthy donors and cancer patients. The V end lost 5 bases, the J end lost 9 bases, and 13 bases lay between the germline ends. The CDR3 is made up of 12 amino acids. Libraries were prepared by immunoSEQ multiplex PCR; TCRdb keeps only in-frame clonotypes and omits some of them. The data contain approximately 100,000 clones, roughly 91% of them seen just once; the ten biggest clones take up more than 7%. The chain combines TRBV12-3 or TRBV12-4 with TRBJ2-5; perhaps D is TRBD1 or TRBD2 (5 bases each). What was sequenced was blood. This sequence originates from a man aged 30 to 39 in good health. The CDR3 sequence: CASSRGPRAQYF. Here the CDR3 DNA reads TGTGCCAGCAGTCGGGGACCGCGGGCCCAGTACTTC.